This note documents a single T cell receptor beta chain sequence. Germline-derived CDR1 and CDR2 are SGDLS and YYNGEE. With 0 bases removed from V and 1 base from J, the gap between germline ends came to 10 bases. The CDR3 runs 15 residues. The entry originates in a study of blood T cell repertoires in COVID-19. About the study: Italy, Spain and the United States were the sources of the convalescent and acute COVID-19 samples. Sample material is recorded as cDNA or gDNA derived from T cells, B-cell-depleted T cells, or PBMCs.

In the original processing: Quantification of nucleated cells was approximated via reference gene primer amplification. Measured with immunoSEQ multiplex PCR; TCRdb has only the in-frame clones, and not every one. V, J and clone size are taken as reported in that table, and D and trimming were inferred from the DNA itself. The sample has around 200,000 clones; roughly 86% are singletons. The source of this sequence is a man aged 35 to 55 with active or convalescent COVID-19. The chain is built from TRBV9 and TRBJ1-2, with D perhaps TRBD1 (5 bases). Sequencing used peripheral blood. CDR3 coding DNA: TGTGCCAGCAGCGTAGCACAGGCCCTTAACTATGGCTACACCTTC. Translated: CASSVAQALNYGYTF.